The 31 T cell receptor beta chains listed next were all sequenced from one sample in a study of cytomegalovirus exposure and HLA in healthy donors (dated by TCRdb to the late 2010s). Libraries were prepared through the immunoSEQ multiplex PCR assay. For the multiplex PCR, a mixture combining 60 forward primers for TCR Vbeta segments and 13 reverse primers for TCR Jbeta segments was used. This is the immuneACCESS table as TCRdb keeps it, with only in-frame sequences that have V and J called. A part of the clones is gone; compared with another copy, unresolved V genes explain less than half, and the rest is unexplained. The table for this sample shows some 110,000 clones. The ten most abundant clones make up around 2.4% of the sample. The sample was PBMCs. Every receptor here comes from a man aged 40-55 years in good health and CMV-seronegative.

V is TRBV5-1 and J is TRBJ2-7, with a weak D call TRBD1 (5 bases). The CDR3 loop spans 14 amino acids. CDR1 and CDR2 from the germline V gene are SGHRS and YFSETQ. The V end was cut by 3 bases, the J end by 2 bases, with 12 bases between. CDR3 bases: TGCGCCAGCAGCTCCTCAGGGTTGCCCTACGAGCAGTACTTC. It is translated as CASSSSGLPYEQYF.

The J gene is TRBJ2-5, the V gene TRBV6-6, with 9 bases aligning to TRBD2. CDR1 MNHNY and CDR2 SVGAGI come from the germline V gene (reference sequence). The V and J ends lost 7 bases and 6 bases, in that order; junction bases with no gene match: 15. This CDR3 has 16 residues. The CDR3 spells CASTYSIAGAEKTQYF. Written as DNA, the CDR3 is TGTGCCAGCACCTACTCAATAGCGGGAGCTGAGAAGACCCAGTACTTC.

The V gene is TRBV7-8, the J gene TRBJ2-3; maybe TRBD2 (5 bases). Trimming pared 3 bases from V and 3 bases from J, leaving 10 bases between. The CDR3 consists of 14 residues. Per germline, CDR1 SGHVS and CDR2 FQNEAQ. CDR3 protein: CASSFIGRTDTQYF. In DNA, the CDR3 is TGTGCCAGCAGCTTTATAGGGAGAACAGATACGCAGTATTTT.

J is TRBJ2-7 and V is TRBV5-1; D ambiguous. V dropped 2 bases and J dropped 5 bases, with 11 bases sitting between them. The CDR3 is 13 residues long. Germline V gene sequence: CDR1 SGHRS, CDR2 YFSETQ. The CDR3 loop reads CASSFGAENEQYF. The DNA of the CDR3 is TGCGCCAGCAGCTTCGGCGCGGAGAACGAGCAGTACTTC.

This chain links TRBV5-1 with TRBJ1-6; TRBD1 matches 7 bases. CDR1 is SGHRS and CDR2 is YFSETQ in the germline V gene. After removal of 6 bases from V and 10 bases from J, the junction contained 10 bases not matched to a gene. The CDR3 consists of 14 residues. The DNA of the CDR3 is TGCGCCAGCACGCCGGGAGGGGGCAAATCACCCCTCCACTTT. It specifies CASTPGGGKSPLHF.

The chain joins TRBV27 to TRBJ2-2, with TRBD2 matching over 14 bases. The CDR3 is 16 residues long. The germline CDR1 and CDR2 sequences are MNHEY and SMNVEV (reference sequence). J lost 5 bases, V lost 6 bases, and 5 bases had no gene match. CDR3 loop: CASREGLAGVTGELFF. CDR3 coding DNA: TGTGCCAGCAGGGAGGGACTAGCGGGAGTTACCGGGGAGCTGTTTTTT.

Here the CDR3 reads CASSAAMNTEAFF. CDR3 in DNA: TGTGCCAGCAGCGCCGCGATGAACACTGAAGCTTTCTTT. The chain has TRBV7-2 and TRBJ1-1; D uncertain. The germline CDR1 and CDR2 sequences are SGHTA and FQGNSA. The length of the CDR3 is 13 residues. Trimming cost V 5 bases and J 0 bases, with 7 bases left between them.

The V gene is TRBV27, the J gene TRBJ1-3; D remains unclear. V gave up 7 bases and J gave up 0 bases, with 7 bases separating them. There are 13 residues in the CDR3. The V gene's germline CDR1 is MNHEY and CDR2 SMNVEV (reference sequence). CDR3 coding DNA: TGTGCCAGCAAATTCAGCTCTGGAAACACCATATATTTT. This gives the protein CASKFSSGNTIYF.

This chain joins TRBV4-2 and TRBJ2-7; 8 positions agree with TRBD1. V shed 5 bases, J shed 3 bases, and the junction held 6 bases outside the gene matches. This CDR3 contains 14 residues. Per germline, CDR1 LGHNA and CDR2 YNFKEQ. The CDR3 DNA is TGTGCCAGCAGCTGGGGGGACAGGAACTACGAGCAGTACTTC. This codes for CASSWGDRNYEQYF.

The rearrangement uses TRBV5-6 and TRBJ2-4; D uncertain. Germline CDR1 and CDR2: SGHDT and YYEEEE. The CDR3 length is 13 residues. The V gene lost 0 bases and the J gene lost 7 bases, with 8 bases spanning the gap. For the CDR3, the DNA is TGTGCCAGCAGCTTGGGCGCATGGAACATTCAGTACTTC. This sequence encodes CASSLGAWNIQYF.

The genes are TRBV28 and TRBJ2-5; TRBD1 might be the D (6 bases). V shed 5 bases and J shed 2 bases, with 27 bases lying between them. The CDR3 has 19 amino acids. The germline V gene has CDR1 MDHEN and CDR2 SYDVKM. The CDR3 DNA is TGTGCCAGCAGTACTAGAGGACAGCTTATTTTAGTATTTCAAGAGACCCAGTACTTC. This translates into CASSTRGQLILVFQETQYF.

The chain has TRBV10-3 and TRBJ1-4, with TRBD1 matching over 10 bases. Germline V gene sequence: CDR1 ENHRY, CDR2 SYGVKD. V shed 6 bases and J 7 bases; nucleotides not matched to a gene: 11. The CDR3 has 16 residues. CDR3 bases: TGTGCCATCAGCTCCGGGGGACAGGGGCCTGGTGAAAAACTGTTTTTT. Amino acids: CAISSGGQGPGEKLFF.

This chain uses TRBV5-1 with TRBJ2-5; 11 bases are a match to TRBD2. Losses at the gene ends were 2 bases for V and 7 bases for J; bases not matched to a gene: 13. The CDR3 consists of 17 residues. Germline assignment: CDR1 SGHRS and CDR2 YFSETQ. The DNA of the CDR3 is TGCGCCAGCAGCTTCCTTAGCGGGAGGGCCATTCTTGGGACCCAGTACTTC. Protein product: CASSFLSGRAILGTQYF. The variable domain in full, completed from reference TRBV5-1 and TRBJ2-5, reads KAGVTQTPRYLIKTRGQQVTLSCSPISGHRSVSWYQQTPGQGLQFLFEYFSETQRNKGNFPGRFSGRQFSNSRSEMNVSTLELGDSALYLCASSFLSGRAILGTQYFGPGTRLLVL.

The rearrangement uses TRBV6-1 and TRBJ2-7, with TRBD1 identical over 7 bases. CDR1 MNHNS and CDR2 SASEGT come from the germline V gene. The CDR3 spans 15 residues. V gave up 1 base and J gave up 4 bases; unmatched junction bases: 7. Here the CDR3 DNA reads TGTGCCAGCAGTGAAGAGACAGGGACCGAATACGAGCAGTACTTC. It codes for CASSEETGTEYEQYF.

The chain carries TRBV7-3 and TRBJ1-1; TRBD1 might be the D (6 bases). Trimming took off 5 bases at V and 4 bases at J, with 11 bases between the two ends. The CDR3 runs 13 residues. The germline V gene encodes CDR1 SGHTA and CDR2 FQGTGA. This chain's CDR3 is CASSATGITEAFF. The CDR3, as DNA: TGTGCCAGCAGCGCAACAGGGATCACTGAAGCTTTCTTT.

CDR3 sequence reads: CASSSRAGPGNTEAFF. The CDR3 DNA reads as TGCGCCAGCAGCTCCCGAGCGGGCCCGGGGAACACTGAAGCTTTCTTT. The V and J genes are TRBV5-1 and TRBJ1-1; D is ambiguous. Trimming removed 3 bases at V and 1 base at J, with 16 bases between. CDR3 length equals 16 residues. Germline V lookup: CDR1 SGHRS, CDR2 YFSETQ.

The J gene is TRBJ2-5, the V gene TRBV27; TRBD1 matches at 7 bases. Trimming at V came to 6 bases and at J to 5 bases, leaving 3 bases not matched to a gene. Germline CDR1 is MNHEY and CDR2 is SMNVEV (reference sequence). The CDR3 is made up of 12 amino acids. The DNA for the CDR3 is TGTGCCAGCAGGAGGGGGCTGGAGACCCAGTACTTC. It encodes CASRRGLETQYF.

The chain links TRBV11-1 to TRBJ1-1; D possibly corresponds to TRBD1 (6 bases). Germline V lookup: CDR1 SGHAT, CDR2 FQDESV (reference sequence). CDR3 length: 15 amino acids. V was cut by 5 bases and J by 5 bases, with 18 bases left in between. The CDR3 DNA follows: TGTGCCAGCAGCCCTCAGGGGTCCGTGGTAACTGAAGCTTTCTTT. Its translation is CASSPQGSVVTEAFF. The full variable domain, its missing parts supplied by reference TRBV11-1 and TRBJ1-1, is EAEVAQSPRYKITEKSQAVAFWCDPISGHATLYWYRQILGQGPELLVQFQDESVVDDSQLPKDRFSAERLKGVDSTLKIQPAELGDSAMYLCASSPQGSVVTEAFFGQGTRLTVV.

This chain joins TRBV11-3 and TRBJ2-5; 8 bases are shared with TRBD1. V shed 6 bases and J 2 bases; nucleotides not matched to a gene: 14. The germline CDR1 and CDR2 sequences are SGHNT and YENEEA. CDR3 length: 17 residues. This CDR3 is CASSFYLQGAVQETQYF. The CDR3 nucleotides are TGTGCCAGCAGTTTTTACCTCCAGGGGGCGGTTCAAGAGACCCAGTACTTC.

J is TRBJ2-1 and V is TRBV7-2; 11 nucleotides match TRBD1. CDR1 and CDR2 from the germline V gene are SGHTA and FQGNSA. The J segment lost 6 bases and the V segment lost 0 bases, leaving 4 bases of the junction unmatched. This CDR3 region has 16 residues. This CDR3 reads CASSLAGTGGFNEQFF. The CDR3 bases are TGTGCCAGCAGCTTAGCTGGGACAGGGGGGTTCAATGAGCAGTTCTTC.

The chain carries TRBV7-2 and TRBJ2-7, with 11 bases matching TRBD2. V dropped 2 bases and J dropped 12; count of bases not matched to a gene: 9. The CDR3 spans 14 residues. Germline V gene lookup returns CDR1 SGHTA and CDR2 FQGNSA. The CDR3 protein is CASSLKTSGMEAYF. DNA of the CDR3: TGTGCCAGCAGCTTAAAGACTAGCGGGATGGAGGCGTACTTC.

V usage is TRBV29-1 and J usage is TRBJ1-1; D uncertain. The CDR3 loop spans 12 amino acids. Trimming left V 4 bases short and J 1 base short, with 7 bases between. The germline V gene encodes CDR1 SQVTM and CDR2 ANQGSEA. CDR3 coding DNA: TGCAGCGTTGGGCCCGCGAACACTGAAGCTTTCTTT. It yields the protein CSVGPANTEAFF.

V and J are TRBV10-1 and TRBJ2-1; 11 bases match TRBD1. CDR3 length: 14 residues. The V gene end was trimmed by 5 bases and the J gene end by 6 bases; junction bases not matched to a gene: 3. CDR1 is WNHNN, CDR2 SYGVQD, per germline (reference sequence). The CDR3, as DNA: TGCGCCAGCAGTAGGGACAGGGGGTTCAATGAGCAGTTCTTC. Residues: CASSRDRGFNEQFF.

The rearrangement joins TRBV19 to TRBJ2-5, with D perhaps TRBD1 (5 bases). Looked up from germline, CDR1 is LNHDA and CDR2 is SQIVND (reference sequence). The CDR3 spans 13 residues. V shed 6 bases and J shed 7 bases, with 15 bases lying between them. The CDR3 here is CASSSLQAGTQYF. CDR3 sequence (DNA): TGTGCCAGTAGCTCCCTACAGGCCGGGACCCAGTACTTC.

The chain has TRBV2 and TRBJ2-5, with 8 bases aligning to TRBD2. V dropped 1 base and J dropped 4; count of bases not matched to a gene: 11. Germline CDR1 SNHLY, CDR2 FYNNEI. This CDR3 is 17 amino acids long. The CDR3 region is CASSEGLAGVALETQYF. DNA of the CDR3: TGTGCCAGCAGTGAAGGGCTAGCGGGCGTTGCGTTAGAGACCCAGTACTTC.

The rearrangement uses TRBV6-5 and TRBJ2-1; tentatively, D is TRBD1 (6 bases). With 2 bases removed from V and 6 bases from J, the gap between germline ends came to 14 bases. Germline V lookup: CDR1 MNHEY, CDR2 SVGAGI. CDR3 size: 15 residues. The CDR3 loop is CASSYVAGAGNEQFF. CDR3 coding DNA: TGTGCCAGCAGTTACGTGGCAGGGGCAGGCAATGAGCAGTTCTTC.

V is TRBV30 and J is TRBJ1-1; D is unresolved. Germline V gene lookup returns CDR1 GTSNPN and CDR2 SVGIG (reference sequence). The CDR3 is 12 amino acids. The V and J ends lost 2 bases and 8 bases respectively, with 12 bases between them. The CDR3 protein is CAWSNQASEAFF. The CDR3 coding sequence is TGTGCCTGGAGTAACCAGGCGTCCGAAGCTTTCTTT.

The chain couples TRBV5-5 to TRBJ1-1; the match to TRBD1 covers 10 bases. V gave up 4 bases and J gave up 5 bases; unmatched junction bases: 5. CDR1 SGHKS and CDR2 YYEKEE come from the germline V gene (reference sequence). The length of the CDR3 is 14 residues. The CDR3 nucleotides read TGTGCCAGCAGCACAGACAGGGGGCATACTGAAGCTTTCTTT. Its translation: CASSTDRGHTEAFF.

This chain's CDR3 is CASSTATGNTGELFF. The CDR3 bases are TGTGCCAGTAGTACCGCGACAGGGAACACCGGGGAGCTGTTTTTT. V gene TRBV19 combines with J gene TRBJ2-2; weak D call: TRBD1 (6 bases). The CDR3 is 15 amino acids. The V and J ends lost 4 bases and 1 base respectively, with 10 bases between them. The germline V gene has CDR1 LNHDA and CDR2 SQIVND (reference sequence).

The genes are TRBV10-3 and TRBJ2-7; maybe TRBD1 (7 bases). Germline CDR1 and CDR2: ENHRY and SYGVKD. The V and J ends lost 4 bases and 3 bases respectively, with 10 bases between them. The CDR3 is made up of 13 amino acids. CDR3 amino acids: CAISARGDYEQYF. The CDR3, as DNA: TGTGCCATCAGTGCCAGGGGGGACTACGAGCAGTACTTC.

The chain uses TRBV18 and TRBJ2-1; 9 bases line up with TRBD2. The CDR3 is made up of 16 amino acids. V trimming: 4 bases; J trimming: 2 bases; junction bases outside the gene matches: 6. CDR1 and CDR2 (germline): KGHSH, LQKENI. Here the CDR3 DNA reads TGTGCCAGCTCACAATCTAGCGGGGATACCTACAATGAGCAGTTCTTC. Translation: CASSQSSGDTYNEQFF.